A single sample gave rise to the 15 T cell receptor beta chains below, sequenced in a study of long-term antiretroviral therapy in people with HIV. The assay used was immunoSEQ (version v3.0), run at survey level. Clones were sequenced by immunoSEQ multiplex PCR, and TCRdb holds only the in-frame ones, with some missing. This sample has tens of thousands of clones, with around 96% found just once. Sequencing was performed on unsorted PBMCs, taken 6.6 years after starting antiretroviral therapy. The receptor set was obtained from a man aged 30 to 45 with HIV.

The gene calls are TRBV6-1 and TRBJ1-3, with D perhaps matching TRBD1 (5 bases). The CDR3 loop spans 13 amino acids. From germline, CDR1 is MNHNS and CDR2 SASEGT. V lost 8 bases, J lost 4 bases, and 12 bases lay in between. The CDR3, as DNA: TGTGCCAGCTCCGAAGGGGTCGGAAACACCATATATTTT. Its protein product is CASSEGVGNTIYF.

The genes are TRBV7-6 and TRBJ2-2, with D possibly matching TRBD1 (6 bases). Trimming pared 9 bases from V and 5 bases from J, leaving 7 bases between. Germline-derived CDR1 and CDR2 are SGHVS and FNYEAQ. There are 11 residues in the CDR3. The CDR3 DNA reads as TGTGCCAGACAGGGAACCGGGGAGCTGTTTTTT. This codes for CARQGTGELFF.

V and J are TRBV6-6 and TRBJ2-7; 8 bases are shared with TRBD1. Germline CDR1 MNHNY, CDR2 SVGAGI (reference sequence). The junction had 5 bases not matched to a gene; V was cut back by 8 bases and J by 5 bases. This CDR3 contains 12 residues. The CDR3 sequence: CASGQGAHEQYF. The CDR3 nucleotides are TGTGCCAGCGGACAGGGTGCCCACGAGCAGTACTTC.

V is TRBV6-5 and J is TRBJ1-6, with TRBD1 as a possible D gene (6 bases). The germline V gene encodes CDR1 MNHEY and CDR2 SVGAGI. The CDR3 runs 15 residues. V lost 6 bases to trimming and J lost 8 bases, with 17 bases between them. CDR3 amino acids: CASRSGVNSYSPLHF. The CDR3 DNA follows: TGTGCCAGCAGATCAGGGGTGAACAGCTATTCACCCCTCCACTTT.

The chain recombines TRBV5-1 with TRBJ2-5; a possible D gene is TRBD1 (6 bases). CDR1 and CDR2 from the germline V gene are SGHRS and YFSETQ. Trimming removed 0 bases at V and 5 bases at J, with 11 bases between. The CDR3 runs 14 residues. The CDR3 DNA reads as TGCGCCAGCAGCTTGGAGGGGGTTAGGGAGACCCAGTACTTC. Its translation is CASSLEGVRETQYF. Based on the CDR3 plus reference TRBV5-1 and TRBJ2-5, the full variable domain is KAGVTQTPRYLIKTRGQQVTLSCSPISGHRSVSWYQQTPGQGLQFLFEYFSETQRNKGNFPGRFSGRQFSNSRSEMNVSTLELGDSALYLCASSLEGVRETQYFGPGTRLLVL.

V is TRBV19 and J is TRBJ1-4; TRBD1 matches at 10 bases. The V gene end was trimmed by 2 bases and the J gene end by 8 bases; junction bases not matched to a gene: 8. Germline CDR1 is LNHDA and CDR2 is SQIVND (reference sequence). This CDR3 has 16 residues. The CDR3 sequence: CASSISPGTGDEKLFF. The CDR3 nucleotides are TGTGCCAGTAGTATATCTCCCGGGACAGGGGACGAAAAACTGTTTTTT.

V gene TRBV27 combines with J gene TRBJ2-7; D gene unclear. This CDR3 contains 12 residues. Germline V gives CDR1 MNHEY, CDR2 SMNVEV (reference sequence). V dropped 5 bases and J dropped 3 bases, with 8 bases sitting between them. As DNA, the CDR3 is TGTGCCAGCAGTCCCTCAGGCTACGAGCAGTACTTC. Translating it yields CASSPSGYEQYF.

The rearrangement links TRBV27 to TRBJ2-7, with D perhaps matching TRBD2 (5 bases). The CDR3 sequence is 14 residues long. Trimming stripped 5 bases from V and 0 bases from J, with 11 bases between. Germline V gene lookup returns CDR1 MNHEY and CDR2 SMNVEV (reference sequence). CDR3 loop: CASSPRLNSYEQYF. In DNA form, the CDR3 reads TGTGCCAGCAGTCCCAGACTAAACTCCTACGAGCAGTACTTC.

This clone came up once. The V gene is TRBV19, the J gene TRBJ2-5; D call uncertain. V was trimmed by 1 base and J by 2 bases, leaving 8 bases between them. The CDR3 has 14 amino acids. The V gene's germline CDR1 is LNHDA and CDR2 SQIVND (reference sequence). In DNA, the CDR3 is TGTGCCAGTAGTATAGGAGGCGGACAAGAGACCCAGTACTTC. Its translation is CASSIGGGQETQYF.

This chain links TRBV7-6 with TRBJ2-5; 7 nucleotides match TRBD1. V was clipped by 4 bases and J by 1 base; unmatched bases: 3. This CDR3 contains 14 residues. Germline V gene lookup returns CDR1 SGHVS and CDR2 FNYEAQ. CDR3 protein: CASSSRTGQETQYF. For the CDR3, the DNA is TGTGCCAGCAGCTCTCGGACAGGCCAAGAGACCCAGTACTTC.

The chain combines TRBV9 with TRBJ2-5, with 10 bases lining up with TRBD2. Germline V gives CDR1 SGDLS, CDR2 YYNGEE. The V gene end was trimmed by 0 bases and the J gene end by 5 bases; junction bases not matched to a gene: 7. The CDR3 runs to 16 residues. The CDR3 sequence: CASSVEGLAGVETQYF. The CDR3, as DNA: TGTGCCAGCAGCGTAGAGGGGCTAGCGGGGGTCGAGACCCAGTACTTC.

The chain uses TRBV4-2 and TRBJ1-5, with D perhaps matching TRBD1 (5 bases). The CDR3 has 18 residues. Between the trimmed V and J ends, which lost 0 bases and 6 bases, there was a span of 21 bases. The V gene's germline CDR1 is LGHNA and CDR2 YNFKEQ. CDR3 in DNA: TGTGCCAGCAGCCAAGATCCCCTGCGGGGCAGGGAGATTCAGCCCCAGCATTTT. Translating gives CASSQDPLRGREIQPQHF.

The J gene is TRBJ2-1, the V gene TRBV11-2; TRBD2 matches 10 bases. In germline, CDR1 is SGHAT, CDR2 FQNNGV. V lost 1 base to trimming and J lost 4 bases; unmatched junction nucleotides: 4. This CDR3 is built from 16 residues. The CDR3 region has the DNA TGTGCCAGCAGCTTAGGAAGGGGACTAGCGTACAATGAGCAGTTCTTC. This sequence encodes CASSLGRGLAYNEQFF.

The table lists this clone with a count of one. The chain is built from TRBV5-6 and TRBJ2-7; 14 bases are a match to TRBD2. Trimming at V came to 4 bases and at J to 0 bases, leaving 6 bases not matched to a gene. This CDR3 has 17 residues. Germline values: CDR1 SGHDT, CDR2 YYEEEE. The CDR3 bases are TGTGCCAGCAGCAAGGGACTAGCGGGAGCACTCTCCTACGAGCAGTACTTC. Its translation is CASSKGLAGALSYEQYF.

This clone was counted once. V gene TRBV19 combines with J gene TRBJ2-3; 10 bases agree with TRBD2. The germline gives CDR1 LNHDA, CDR2 SQIVND (reference sequence). The CDR3 is made up of 15 amino acids. V was clipped by 5 bases and J by 6 bases; unmatched bases: 8. CDR3 coding DNA: TGTGCCAGTAGTGTAGCGGGAGGCATTGGGGATACGCAGTATTTT. Translated, it gives CASSVAGGIGDTQYF.